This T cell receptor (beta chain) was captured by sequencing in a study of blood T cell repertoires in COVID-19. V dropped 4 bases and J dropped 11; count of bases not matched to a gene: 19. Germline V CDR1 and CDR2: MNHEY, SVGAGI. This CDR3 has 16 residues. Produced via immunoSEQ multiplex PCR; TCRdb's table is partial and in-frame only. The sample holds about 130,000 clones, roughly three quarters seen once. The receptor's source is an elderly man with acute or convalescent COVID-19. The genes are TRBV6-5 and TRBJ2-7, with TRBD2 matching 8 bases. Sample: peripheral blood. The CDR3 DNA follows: TGTGCCAGCAGTTCACCGGCCCGGGGGGGCGGGTTCATGGAGTACTTC. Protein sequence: CASSSPARGGGFMEYF.